This T cell receptor (beta chain) was documented in a study of cytomegalovirus exposure and HLA in healthy donors. Study-level information: In a later analysis, it was reported that the roughly 120 validation repertoires had been produced on the same platform as the roughly 700 repertoires belonging to the first cohort.

Worth noting for this clone: Its antigen is unknown.

V lost 0 bases and J lost 4, with 11 bases in between. Looked up from germline, CDR1 is MDHEN and CDR2 is SYDVKM. This CDR3 has 15 amino acids. Study-wide points: Through in vitro validation, a few CMV-associated chains were shown to be specific for CMV antigens. Altogether, some 160 TCR beta chains were recorded as cytomegalovirus-associated.

Assay used: immunoSEQ multiplex PCR; TCRdb lists only in-frame clones, some missing. Among roughly 280,000 clones listed, about 86% were seen once. The chain carries TRBV28 and TRBJ2-3; a weak D match, TRBD2 (5 bases). The sequencing sample was made of PBMCs. The receptor's source is a woman aged 18-29 years in good health and CMV-seronegative. The CDR3 nucleotides read TGTGCCAGCAGTTTATGGCTAGCAACGTCAGATACGCAGTATTTT. Its protein product is CASSLWLATSDTQYF.